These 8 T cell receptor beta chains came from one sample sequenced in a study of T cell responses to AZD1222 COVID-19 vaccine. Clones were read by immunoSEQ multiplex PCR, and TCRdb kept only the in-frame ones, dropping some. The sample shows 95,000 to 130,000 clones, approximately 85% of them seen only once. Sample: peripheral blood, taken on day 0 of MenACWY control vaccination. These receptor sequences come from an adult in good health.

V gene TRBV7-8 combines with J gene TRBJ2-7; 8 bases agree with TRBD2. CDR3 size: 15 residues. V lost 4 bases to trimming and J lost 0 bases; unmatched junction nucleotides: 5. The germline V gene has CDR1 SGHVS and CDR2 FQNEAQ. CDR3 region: CASSSGLASSYEQYF. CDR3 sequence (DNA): TGTGCCAGCAGCTCTGGACTAGCCAGCTCCTACGAGCAGTACTTC.

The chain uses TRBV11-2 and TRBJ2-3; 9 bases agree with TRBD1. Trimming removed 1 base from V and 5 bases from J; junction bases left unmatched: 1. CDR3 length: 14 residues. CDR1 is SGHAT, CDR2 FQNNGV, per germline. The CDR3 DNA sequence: TGTGCCAGCAGCTTAGGACAGGGGGAAGATACGCAGTATTTT. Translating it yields CASSLGQGEDTQYF.

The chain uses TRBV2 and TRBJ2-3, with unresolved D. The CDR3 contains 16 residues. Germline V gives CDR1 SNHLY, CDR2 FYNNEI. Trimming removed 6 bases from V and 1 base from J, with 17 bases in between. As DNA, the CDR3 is TGTGCCAGCAGGCTTGGACGAACCCCCCGCACAGATACGCAGTATTTT. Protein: CASRLGRTPRTDTQYF. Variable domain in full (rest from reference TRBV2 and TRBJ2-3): EPEVTQTPSHQVTQMGQEVILRCVPISNHLYFYWYRQILGQKVEFLVSFYNNEISEKSEIFDDQFSVERPDGSNFTLKIRSTKLEDSAMYFCASRLGRTPRTDTQYFGPGTRLTVL.

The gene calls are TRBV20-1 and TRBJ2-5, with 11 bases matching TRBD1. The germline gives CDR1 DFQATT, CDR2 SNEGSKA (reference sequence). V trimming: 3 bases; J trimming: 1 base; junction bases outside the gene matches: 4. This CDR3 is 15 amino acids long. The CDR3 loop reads CSASTGTGGQETQYF. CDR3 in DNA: TGCAGTGCTAGTACCGGGACAGGGGGCCAAGAGACCCAGTACTTC.

CDR3 protein: CASNRNLAKNIQYF. In DNA form, the CDR3 reads TGTGCCAGTAACAGGAACCTAGCCAAAAACATTCAGTACTTC. The gene calls are TRBV2 and TRBJ2-4; tentatively, D is TRBD1 (5 bases). Germline values: CDR1 SNHLY, CDR2 FYNNEI. The CDR3 contains 14 residues. The V end was cut by 9 bases, the J end by 0 bases, with 12 bases between.

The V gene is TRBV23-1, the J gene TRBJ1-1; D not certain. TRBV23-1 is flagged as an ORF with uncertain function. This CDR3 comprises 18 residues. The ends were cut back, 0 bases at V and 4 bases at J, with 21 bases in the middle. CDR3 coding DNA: TGCGCCAGCAGTCAATCCCACCGCCCGGAGATTAGAACCACTGAAGCTTTCTTT. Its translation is CASSQSHRPEIRTTEAFF.

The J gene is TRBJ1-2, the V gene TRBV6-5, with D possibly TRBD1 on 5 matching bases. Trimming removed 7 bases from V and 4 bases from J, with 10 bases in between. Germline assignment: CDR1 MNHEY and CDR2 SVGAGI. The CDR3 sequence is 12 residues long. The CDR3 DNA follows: TGTGCCAGCACCCAGGGCAGCTATGGCTACACCTTC. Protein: CASTQGSYGYTF.

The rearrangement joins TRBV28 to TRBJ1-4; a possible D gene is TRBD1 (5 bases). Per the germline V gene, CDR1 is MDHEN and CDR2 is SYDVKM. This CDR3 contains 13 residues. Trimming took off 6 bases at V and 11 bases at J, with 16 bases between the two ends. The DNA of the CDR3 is TGTGCCAGCAGGACCCCCGGGGGGGGGAAACTGTTTTTT. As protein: CASRTPGGGKLFF.